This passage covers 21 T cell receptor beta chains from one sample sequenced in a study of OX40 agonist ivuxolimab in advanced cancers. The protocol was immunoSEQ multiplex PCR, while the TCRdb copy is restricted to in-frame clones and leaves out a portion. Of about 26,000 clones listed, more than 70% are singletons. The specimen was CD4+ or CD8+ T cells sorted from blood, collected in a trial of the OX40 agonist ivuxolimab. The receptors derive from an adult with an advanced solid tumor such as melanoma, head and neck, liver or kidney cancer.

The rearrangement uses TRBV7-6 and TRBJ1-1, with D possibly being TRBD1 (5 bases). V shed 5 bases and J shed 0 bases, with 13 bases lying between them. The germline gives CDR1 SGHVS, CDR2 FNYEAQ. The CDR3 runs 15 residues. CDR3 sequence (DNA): TGTGCCAGCAGCCAATCCGGGACGATGAACACTGAAGCTTTCTTT. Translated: CASSQSGTMNTEAFF. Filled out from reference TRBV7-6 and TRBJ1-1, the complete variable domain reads GAGVSQSPRYKVTKRGQDVALRCDPISGHVSLYWYRQALGQGPEFLTYFNYEAQQDKSGLPNDRFSAERPEGSISTLTIQRTEQRDSAMYRCASSQSGTMNTEAFFGQGTRLTVV.

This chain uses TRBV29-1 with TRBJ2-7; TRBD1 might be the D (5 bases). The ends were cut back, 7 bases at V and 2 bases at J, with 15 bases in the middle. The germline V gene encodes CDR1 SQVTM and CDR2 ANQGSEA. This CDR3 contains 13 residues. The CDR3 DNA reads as TGCAGCGCCTGGGGCGGAAACACCTACGAGCAGTACTTC. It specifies CSAWGGNTYEQYF.

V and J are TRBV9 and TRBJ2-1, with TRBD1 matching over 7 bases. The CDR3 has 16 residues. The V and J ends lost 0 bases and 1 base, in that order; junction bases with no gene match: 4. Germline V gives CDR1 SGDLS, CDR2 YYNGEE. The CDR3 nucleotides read TGTGCCAGCAGCGTAGTAGGGGGCTGGTCCTACAATGAGCAGTTCTTC. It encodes CASSVVGGWSYNEQFF.

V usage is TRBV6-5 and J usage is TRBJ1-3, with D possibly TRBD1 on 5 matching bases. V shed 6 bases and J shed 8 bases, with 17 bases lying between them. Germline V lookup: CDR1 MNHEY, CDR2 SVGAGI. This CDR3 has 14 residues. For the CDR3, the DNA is TGTGCCAGCAGATACCGCCAAGGGGAGGACACCATATATTTT. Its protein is CASRYRQGEDTIYF.

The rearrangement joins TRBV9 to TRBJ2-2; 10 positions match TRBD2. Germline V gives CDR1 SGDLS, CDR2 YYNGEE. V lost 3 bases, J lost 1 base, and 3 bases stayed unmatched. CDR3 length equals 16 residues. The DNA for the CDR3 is TGTGCCAGCAGCGGTCGACTAGCGGGGAACACCGGGGAGCTGTTTTTT. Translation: CASSGRLAGNTGELFF.

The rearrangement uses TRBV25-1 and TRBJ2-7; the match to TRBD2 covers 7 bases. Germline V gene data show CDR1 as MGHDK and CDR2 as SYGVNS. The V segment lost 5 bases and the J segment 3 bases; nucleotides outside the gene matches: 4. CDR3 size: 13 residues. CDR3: CASSWTRGYEQYF. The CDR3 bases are TGTGCCAGCAGTTGGACTAGGGGCTACGAGCAGTACTTC.

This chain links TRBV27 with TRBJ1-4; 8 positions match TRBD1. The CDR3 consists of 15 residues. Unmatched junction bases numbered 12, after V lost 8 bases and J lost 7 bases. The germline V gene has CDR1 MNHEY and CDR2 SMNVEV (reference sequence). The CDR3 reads CASRSRTGYGEKLFF. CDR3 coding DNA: TGTGCCAGCCGTTCTCGGACAGGGTATGGTGAAAAACTGTTTTTT.

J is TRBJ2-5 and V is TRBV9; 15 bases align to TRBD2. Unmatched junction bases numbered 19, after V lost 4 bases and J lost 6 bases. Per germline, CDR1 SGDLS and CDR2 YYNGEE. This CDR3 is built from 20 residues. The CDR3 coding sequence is TGTGCCAGCAGCTATTACCGGACTAGCGGGGGGGCCGCGGGTAGAAAGACCCAGTACTTC. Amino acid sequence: CASSYYRTSGGAAGRKTQYF.

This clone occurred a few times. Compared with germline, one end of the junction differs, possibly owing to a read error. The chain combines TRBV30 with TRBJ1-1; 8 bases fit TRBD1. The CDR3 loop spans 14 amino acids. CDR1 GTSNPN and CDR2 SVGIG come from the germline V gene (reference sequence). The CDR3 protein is CAWTPGQGVTGAFF. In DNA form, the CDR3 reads TGTGCCTGGACCCCAGGACAGGGAGTGACTGGAGCTTTCTTT.

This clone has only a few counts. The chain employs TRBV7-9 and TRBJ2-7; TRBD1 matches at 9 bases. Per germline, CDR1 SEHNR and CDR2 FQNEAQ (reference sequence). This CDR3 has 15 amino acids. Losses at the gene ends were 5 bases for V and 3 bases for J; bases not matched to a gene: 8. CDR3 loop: CASSELDRGNYEQYF. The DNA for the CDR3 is TGTGCCAGCAGCGAACTTGACAGGGGGAACTACGAGCAGTACTTC.

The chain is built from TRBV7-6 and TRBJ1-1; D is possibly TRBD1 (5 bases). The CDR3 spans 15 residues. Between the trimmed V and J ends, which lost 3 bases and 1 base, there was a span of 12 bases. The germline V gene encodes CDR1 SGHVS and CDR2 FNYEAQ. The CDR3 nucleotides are TGTGCCAGCAGCTTTAGTGGCAGGGCGAACACTGAAGCTTTCTTT. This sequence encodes CASSFSGRANTEAFF.

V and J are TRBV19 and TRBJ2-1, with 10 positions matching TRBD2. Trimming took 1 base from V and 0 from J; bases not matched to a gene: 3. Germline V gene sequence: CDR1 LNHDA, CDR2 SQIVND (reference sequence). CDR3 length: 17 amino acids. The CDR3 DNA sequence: TGTGCCAGTAGTATAGTCAGCGGGGGGGACTCCTACAATGAGCAGTTCTTC. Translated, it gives CASSIVSGGDSYNEQFF. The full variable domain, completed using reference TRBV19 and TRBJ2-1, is DGGITQSPKYLFRKEGQNVTLSCEQNLNHDAMYWYRQDPGQGLRLIYYSQIVNDFQKGDIAEGYSVSREKKESFPLTVTSAQKNPTAFYLCASSIVSGGDSYNEQFFGPGTRLTVL.

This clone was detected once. The CDR3 region is CASSYSSTGVNTEAFF. The DNA of the CDR3 is TGTGCCAGCAGTTACTCTTCGACGGGGGTAAACACTGAAGCTTTCTTT. The chain has TRBV6-5 and TRBJ1-1; D possibly corresponds to TRBD1 (5 bases). The CDR3 spans 16 residues. Germline CDR1 is MNHEY and CDR2 is SVGAGI. V lost 0 bases and J 2 bases, leaving 13 bases between the germline ends.

CDR3 loop: CSVGGSYEQYF. In nucleotides, the CDR3 is TGCAGCGTGGGCGGATCCTACGAGCAGTACTTC. J is TRBJ2-7 and V is TRBV29-1; D remains ambiguous. There are 11 residues in the CDR3. Per the germline V gene, CDR1 is SQVTM and CDR2 is ANQGSEA. Trimming removed 6 bases at V and 1 base at J, with 7 bases between.

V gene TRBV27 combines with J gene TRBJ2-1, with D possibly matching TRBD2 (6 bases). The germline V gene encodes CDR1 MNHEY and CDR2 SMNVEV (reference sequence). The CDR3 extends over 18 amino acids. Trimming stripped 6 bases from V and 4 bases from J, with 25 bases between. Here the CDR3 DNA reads TGTGCCAGCAGCCTAAGCCCCCCCTTCGGCGGACTATACAATGAGCAGTTCTTC. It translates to CASSLSPPFGGLYNEQFF.

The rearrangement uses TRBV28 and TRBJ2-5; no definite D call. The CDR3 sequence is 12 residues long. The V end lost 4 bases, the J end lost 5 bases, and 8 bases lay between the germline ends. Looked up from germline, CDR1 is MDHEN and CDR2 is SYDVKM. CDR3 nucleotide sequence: TGTGCCAGCAGTTCCCCCCGGGAGACCCAGTACTTC. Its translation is CASSSPRETQYF. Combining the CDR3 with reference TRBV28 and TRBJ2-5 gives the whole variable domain DVKVTQSSRYLVKRTGEKVFLECVQDMDHENMFWYRQDPGLGLRLIYFSYDVKMKEKGDIPEGYSVSREKKERFSLILESASTNQTSMYLCASSSPRETQYFGPGTRLLVL.

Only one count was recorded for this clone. CDR3 in amino acids: CASSLGRSGYNEQFF. The CDR3 DNA is TGTGCCAGCAGCTTAGGTCGTAGTGGCTACAATGAGCAGTTCTTC. This chain links TRBV7-6 with TRBJ2-1; D gene unclear. This CDR3 spans 15 amino acids. The V and J ends lost 1 base and 3 bases respectively, with 10 bases between them. Germline assignment: CDR1 SGHVS and CDR2 FNYEAQ.

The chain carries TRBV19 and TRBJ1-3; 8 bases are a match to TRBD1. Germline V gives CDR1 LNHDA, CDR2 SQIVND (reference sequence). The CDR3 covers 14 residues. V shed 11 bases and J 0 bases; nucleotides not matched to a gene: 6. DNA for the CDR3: TGTGCCGCAGGGGGCGGGAGCTCTGGAAACACCATATATTTT. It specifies CAAGGGSSGNTIYF.

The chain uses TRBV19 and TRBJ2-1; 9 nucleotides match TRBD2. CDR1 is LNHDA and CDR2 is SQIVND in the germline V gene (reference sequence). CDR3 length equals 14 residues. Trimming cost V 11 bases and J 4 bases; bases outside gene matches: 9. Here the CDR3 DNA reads TGTGCCCTCGGGGGGCGGGAGGGGTACAATGAGCAGTTCTTC. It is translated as CALGGREGYNEQFF. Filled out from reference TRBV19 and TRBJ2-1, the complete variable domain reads DGGITQSPKYLFRKEGQNVTLSCEQNLNHDAMYWYRQDPGQGLRLIYYSQIVNDFQKGDIAEGYSVSREKKESFPLTVTSAQKNPTAFYLCALGGREGYNEQFFGPGTRLTVL.

CDR3 amino acids: CASSLEVEGYEQYF. The CDR3 region has the DNA TGTGCCAGCAGCTTGGAGGTAGAAGGCTACGAGCAGTACTTC. The V and J genes are TRBV5-4 and TRBJ2-7; D remains unclear. V lost 0 bases and J lost 3, with 10 bases in between. The CDR3 sequence is 14 residues long. Germline CDR1 is SGHNT and CDR2 is YYREEE (reference sequence).

The CDR3 coding sequence is TGTGCCAGCAGTCTACAGGGGGGGCATGTTGGCTACACCTTC. Protein: CASSLQGGHVGYTF. The chain employs TRBV6-1 and TRBJ1-2; 8 positions agree with TRBD1. With V trimmed by 5 bases and J by 7 bases, 9 bases remained unmatched. Looked up from germline, CDR1 is MNHNS and CDR2 is SASEGT. CDR3 length: 14 amino acids.